This T cell receptor (beta chain) comes out of a study of cytomegalovirus exposure and HLA in healthy donors. Overall study results and limits: The classifier reportedly diagnosed cytomegalovirus status with high specificity and sensitivity. It was approximately 150 TCR beta chains that were listed as cytomegalovirus-associated.

Comments on this clone: As yet, its antigen is unknown.

The PCR employed 60 Vbeta primers together with 13 Jbeta primers. Clones were read by immunoSEQ multiplex PCR, and TCRdb kept only the in-frame ones, dropping some. The sample lists about 110,000 clones, roughly 74% occurring once. The CDR3 loop spans 14 amino acids. CDR1 and CDR2 (germline): LNHNV, YYDKDF (reference sequence). Deletions cut 0 bases from V and 7 bases from J, with 7 bases between. Healthy bone marrow donors supplied every sample. Sequenced sample: PBMCs. The V call is TRBV15, the J call TRBJ1-6, with D unclear. The TCR originated in a woman in her twenties or thirties in good health and CMV-seronegative. CDR3 residues: CATSRDGSNSPLHF. The CDR3 nucleotides are TGTGCCACCAGCAGAGATGGTAGCAATTCACCCCTCCACTTT.